The source of this T cell receptor beta chain is a study of metastatic and nonmetastatic thyroid tumors. TCRdb reassembled clones from the PCR reads with MiXCR. Of about 35,000 clones listed, about 18% are singletons. Trimming shortened V by 6 bases and J by 2 bases, and 14 bases separated the two germline ends. Germline CDR1 reads DFQATT; CDR2 reads SNEGSKA (reference sequence). This CDR3 contains 13 residues. Nobody among the patients had been given any treatment before thyroid surgery. The chain couples TRBV20-1 to TRBJ2-7, with a possible D match to TRBD2 (6 bases). Sequenced: blood. The TCR was taken from a male donor with papillary thyroid cancer or a benign thyroid nodule (not recorded which). Some clones in this sample may be carry-over from other donors' samples. The CDR3, as DNA: TGCAGTGCAAGCGGGTATTATACCTACGAGCAGTACTTC. It translates to CSASGYYTYEQYF.